This T cell receptor (beta chain) was observed in a study of OX40 agonist ivuxolimab in advanced cancers. The overall study: Every 2 weeks, patients got intravenous ivuxolimab at one of six dose levels (0.01-10 mg/kg).

Concerning this clone itself: Its antigen is not identified.

This CDR3 contains 14 residues. The germline CDR1 and CDR2 sequences are MDHEN and SYDVKM. V was shortened by 6 bases and J by 2 bases, with 13 bases between the two germline ends. Profiled with immunoSEQ multiplex PCR; TCRdb holds only in-frame clones, not every one. The sample contains roughly 40,000 clones, roughly 86% of which appear only once. General study points: Patients with a partial response at 0.1-3.0 mg/kg had among the lowest clonal expansion. Clonal expansion was seen in CD4+ and CD8+ blood T cells by week 6 at 0.1 to 3.0 mg/kg.

The clonotype comes from an adult with an advanced solid tumor such as melanoma, head and neck, liver or kidney cancer. The sequences come from CD4+ or CD8+ T cells sorted from blood, collected in a trial of the OX40 agonist ivuxolimab. The gene calls are TRBV28 and TRBJ1-2; no firm D call. As DNA, the CDR3 is TGTGCCAGCAGCATGGTCGGCCGAAACTATGGCTACACCTTC. Its protein is CASSMVGRNYGYTF.